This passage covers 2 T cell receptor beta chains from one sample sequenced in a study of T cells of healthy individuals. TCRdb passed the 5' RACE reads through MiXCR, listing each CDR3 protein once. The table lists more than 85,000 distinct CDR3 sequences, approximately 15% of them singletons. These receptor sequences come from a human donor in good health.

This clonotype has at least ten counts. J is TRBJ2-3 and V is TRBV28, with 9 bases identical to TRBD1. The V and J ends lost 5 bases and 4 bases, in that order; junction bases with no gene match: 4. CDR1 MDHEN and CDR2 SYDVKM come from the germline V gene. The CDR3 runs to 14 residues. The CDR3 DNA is TGTGCCAGCAGTCCGGGACAGGGATCAGATACGCAGTATTTT. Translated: CASSPGQGSDTQYF.

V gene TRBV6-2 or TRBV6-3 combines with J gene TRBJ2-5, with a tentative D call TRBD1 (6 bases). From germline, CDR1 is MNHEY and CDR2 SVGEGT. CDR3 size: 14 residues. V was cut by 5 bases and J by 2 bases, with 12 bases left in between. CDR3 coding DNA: TGTGCCAGCAGTCCACGGACAGAACAAGAGACCCAGTACTTC. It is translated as CASSPRTEQETQYF.